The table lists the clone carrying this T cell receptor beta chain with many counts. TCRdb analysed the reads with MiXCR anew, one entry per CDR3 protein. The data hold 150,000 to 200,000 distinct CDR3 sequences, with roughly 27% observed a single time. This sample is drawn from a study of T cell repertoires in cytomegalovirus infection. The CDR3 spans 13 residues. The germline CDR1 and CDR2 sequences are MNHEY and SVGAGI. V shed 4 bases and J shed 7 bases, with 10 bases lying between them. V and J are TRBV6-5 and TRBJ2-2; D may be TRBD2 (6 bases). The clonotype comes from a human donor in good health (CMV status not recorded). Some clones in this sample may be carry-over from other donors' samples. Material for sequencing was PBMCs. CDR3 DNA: TGTGCCAGCAGTTCCAGGGAGGTCGGGGAGCTGTTTTTT. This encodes CASSSREVGELFF.